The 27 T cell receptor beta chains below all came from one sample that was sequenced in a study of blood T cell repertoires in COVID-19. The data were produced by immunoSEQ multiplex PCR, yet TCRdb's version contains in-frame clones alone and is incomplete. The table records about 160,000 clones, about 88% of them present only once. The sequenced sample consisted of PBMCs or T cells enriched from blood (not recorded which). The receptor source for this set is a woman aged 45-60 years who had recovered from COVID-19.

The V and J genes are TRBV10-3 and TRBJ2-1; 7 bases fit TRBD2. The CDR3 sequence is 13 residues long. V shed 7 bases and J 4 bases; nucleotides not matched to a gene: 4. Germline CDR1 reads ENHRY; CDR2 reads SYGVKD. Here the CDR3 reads CAITSGPYNEQFF. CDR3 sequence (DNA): TGTGCCATCACTAGCGGACCTTACAATGAGCAGTTCTTC.

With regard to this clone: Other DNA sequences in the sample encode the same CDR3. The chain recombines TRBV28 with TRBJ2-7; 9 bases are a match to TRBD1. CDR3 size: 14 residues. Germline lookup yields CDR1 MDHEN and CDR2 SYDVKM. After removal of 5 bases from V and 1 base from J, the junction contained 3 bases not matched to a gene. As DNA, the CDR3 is TGTGCCAGCAGTACCGGGACAGGGTCCTACGAGCAGTACTTC. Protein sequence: CASSTGTGSYEQYF.

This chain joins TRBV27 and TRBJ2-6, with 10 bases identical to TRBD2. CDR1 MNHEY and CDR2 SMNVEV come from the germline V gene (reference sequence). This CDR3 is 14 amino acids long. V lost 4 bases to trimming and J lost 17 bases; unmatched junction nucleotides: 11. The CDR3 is CASSSSSFSGRMTF. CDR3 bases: TGTGCCAGCAGTTCCTCTTCCTTTAGCGGGAGGATGACTTTC.

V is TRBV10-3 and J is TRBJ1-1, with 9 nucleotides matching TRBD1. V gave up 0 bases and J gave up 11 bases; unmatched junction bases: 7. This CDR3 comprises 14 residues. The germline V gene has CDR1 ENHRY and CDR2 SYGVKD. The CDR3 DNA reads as TGTGCCATCAGTGAGTCCCAGGACAGGGGTGCGGCTTTCTTT. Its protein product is CAISESQDRGAAFF.

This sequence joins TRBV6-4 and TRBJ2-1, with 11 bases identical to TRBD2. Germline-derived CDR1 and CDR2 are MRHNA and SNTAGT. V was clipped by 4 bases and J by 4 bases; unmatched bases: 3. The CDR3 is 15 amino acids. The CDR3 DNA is TGTGCCAGCAGTGTAGCGGGAGGGGGATACAATGAGCAGTTCTTC. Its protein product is CASSVAGGGYNEQFF.

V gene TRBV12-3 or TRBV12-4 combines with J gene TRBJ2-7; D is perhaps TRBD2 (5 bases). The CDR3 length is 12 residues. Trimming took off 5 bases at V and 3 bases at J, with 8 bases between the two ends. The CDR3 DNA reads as TGTGCCAGCAGTCCGAGGGTCTACGAGCAGTACTTC. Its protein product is CASSPRVYEQYF.

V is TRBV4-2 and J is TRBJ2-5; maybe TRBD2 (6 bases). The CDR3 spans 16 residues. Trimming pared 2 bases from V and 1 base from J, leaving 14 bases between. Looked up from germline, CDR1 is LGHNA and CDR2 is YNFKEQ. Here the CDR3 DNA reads TGTGCCAGCAGCCAATCCCAGATCGGGGGCCAAGAGACCCAGTACTTC. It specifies CASSQSQIGGQETQYF.

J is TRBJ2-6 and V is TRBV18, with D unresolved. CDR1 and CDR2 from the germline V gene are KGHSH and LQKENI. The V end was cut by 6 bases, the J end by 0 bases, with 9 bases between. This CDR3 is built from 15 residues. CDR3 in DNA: TGTGCCAGCTCCCTTGACAACTCTGGGGCCAACGTCCTGACTTTC. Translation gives CASSLDNSGANVLTF.

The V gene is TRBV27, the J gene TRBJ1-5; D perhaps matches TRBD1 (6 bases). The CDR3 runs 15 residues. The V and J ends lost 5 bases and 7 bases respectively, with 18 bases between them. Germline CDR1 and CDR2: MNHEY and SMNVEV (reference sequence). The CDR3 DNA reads TGTGCCAGCAGTCACGCAGGGGTTGGAGTGCAGCCCCAGCATTTT. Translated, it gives CASSHAGVGVQPQHF.

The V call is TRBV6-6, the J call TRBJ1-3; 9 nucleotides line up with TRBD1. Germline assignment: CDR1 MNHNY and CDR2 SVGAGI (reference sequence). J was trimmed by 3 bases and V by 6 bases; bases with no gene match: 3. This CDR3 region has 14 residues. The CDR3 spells CASRQGANGNTIYF. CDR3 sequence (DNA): TGTGCCAGCAGACAGGGGGCTAATGGAAACACCATATATTTT.

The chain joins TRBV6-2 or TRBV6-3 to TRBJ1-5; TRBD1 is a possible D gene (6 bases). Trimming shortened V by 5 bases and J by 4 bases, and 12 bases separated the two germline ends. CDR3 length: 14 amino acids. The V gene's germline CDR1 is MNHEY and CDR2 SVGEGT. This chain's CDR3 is CASSTGLENQPQHF. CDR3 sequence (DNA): TGTGCCAGCAGTACAGGGCTGGAAAATCAGCCCCAGCATTTT.

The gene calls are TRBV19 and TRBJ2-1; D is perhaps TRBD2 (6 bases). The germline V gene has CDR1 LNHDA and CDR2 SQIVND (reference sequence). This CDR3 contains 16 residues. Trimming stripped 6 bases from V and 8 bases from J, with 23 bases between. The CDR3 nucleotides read TGTGCCAGTAGCCCGGGAGCCCAGGGTATTAGGGATGAGCAGTTCTTC. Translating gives CASSPGAQGIRDEQFF.

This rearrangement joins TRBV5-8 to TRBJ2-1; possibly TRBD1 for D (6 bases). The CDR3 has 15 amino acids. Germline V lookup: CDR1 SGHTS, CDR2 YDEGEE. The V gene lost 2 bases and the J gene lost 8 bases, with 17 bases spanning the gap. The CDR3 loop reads CASSFYYRAGDEQFF. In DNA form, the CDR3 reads TGTGCCAGCAGCTTTTATTACAGGGCCGGCGATGAGCAGTTCTTC.

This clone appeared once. CDR3: CASSPEGVTDEQFF. CDR3 in DNA: TGTGCCAGCAGCCCTGAGGGGGTTACCGATGAGCAGTTCTTC. The chain joins TRBV5-6 to TRBJ2-1; weak D call: TRBD1 (6 bases). V was shortened by 4 bases and J by 8 bases, with 16 bases between the two germline ends. The V gene's germline CDR1 is SGHDT and CDR2 YYEEEE. The CDR3 is 14 amino acids.

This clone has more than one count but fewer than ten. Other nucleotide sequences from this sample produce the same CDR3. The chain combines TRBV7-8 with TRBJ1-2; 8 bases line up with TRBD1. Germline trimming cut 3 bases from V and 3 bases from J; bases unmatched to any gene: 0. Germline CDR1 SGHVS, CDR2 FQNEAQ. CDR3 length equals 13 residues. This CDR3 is CASSLDRDYGYTF. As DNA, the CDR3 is TGTGCCAGCAGCTTGGACAGGGACTATGGCTACACCTTC.

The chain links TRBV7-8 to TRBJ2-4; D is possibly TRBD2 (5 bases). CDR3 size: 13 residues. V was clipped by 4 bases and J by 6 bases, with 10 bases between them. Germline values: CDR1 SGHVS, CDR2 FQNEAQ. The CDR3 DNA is TGTGCCAGCAGCTCCTACGAGGGAAACATTCAGTACTTC. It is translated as CASSSYEGNIQYF.

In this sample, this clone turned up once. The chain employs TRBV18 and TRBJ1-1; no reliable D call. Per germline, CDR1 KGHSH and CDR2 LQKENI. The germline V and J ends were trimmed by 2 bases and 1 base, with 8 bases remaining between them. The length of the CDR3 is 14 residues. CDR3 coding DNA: TGTGCCAGCTCACCAAGCGTCCAGAACACTGAAGCTTTCTTT. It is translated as CASSPSVQNTEAFF.

Here the CDR3 reads CASSQDTEREGINEQFF. DNA for the CDR3: TGCGCCAGCAGCCAAGATACGGAGCGGGAGGGCATTAATGAGCAGTTCTTC. The chain uses TRBV4-3 and TRBJ2-1; 10 bases are a match to TRBD2. The CDR3 consists of 17 residues. With V trimmed by 0 bases and J by 7 bases, 9 bases remained unmatched. Germline-derived CDR1 and CDR2 are LGHNA and YSLEER.

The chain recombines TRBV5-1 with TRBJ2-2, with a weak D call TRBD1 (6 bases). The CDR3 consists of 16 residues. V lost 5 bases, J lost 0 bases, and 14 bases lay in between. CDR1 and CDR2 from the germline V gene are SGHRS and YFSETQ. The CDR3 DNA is TGCGCCAGCAGGCTACAGGGCAGTCCGAACACCGGGGAGCTGTTTTTT. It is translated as CASRLQGSPNTGELFF.

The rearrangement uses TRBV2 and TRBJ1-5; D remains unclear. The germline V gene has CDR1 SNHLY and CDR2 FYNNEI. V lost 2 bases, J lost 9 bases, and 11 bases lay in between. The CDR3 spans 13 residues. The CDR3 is CASSESPGLPQHF. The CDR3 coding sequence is TGTGCCAGCAGTGAATCCCCGGGTTTGCCCCAGCATTTT.

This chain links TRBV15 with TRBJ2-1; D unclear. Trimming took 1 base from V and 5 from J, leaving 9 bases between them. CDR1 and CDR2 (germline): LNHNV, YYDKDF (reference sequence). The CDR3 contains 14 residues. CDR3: CATSRGGSNNEQFF. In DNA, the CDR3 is TGTGCCACCAGCAGAGGAGGTTCAAACAATGAGCAGTTCTTC.

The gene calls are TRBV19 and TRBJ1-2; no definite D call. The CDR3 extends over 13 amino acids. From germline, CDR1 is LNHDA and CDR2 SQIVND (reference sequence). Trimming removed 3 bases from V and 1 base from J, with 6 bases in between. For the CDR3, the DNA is TGTGCCAGTAGTATCCGGGGTAACTATGGCTACACCTTC. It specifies CASSIRGNYGYTF.

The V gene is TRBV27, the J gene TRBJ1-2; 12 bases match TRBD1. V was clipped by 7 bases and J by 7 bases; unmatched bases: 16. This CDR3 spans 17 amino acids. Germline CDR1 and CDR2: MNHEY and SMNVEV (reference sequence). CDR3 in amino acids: CASTSKGDRGRFGGYTF. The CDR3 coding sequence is TGTGCCAGCACTTCTAAGGGGGACAGGGGGCGATTCGGTGGCTACACCTTC.

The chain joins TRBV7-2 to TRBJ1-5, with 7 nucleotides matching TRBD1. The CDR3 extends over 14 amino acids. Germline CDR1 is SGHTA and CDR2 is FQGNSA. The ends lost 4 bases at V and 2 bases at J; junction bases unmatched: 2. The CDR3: CASSSTGGNQPQHF. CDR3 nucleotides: TGTGCCAGCAGCTCCACAGGGGGCAATCAGCCCCAGCATTTT.

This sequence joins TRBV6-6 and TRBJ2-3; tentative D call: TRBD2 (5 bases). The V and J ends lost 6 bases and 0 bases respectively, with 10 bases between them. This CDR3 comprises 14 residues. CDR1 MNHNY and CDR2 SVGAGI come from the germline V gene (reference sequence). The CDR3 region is CASREAPSTDTQYF. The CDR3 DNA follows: TGTGCCAGCAGGGAGGCACCTAGCACAGATACGCAGTATTTT.

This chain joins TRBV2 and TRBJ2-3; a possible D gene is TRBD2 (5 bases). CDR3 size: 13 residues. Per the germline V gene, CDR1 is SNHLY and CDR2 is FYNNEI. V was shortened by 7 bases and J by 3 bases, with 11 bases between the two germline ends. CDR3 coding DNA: TGTGCCAGCATCTTAGCGCGGACAGATACGCAGTATTTT. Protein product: CASILARTDTQYF.

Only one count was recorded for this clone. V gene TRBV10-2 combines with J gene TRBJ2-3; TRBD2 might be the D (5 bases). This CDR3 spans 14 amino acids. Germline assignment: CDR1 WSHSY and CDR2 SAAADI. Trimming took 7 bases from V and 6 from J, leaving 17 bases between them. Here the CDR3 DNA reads TGCGCCAGCAAATCCTTAGCGTTAACCGATACGCAGTATTTT. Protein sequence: CASKSLALTDTQYF.